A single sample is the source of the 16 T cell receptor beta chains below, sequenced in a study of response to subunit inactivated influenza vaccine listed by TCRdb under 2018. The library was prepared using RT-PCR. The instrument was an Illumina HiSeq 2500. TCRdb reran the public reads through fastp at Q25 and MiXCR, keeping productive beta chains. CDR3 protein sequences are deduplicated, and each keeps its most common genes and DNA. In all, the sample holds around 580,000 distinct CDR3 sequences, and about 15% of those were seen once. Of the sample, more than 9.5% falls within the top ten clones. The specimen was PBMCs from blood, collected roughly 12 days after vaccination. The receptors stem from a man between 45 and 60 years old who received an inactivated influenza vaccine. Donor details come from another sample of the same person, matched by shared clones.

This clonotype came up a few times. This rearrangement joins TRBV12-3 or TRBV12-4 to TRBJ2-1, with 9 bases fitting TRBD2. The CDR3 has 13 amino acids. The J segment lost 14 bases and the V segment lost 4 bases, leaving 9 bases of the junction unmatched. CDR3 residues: CASSSGREGQKFF. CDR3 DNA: TGTGCCAGCAGTTCCGGGCGGGAGGGCCAGAAGTTCTTC.

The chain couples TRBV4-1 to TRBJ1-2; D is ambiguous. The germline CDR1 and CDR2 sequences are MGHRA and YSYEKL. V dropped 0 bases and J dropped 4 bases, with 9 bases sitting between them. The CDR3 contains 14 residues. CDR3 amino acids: CASSQDLSLYGYTF. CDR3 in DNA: TGCGCCAGCAGCCAAGATCTCTCCCTCTATGGCTACACCTTC.

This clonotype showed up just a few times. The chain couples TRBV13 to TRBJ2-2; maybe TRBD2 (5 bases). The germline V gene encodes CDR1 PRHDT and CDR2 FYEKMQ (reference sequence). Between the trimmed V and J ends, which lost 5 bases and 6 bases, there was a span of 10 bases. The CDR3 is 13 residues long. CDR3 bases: TGTGCCAGCAGCACACCGGAGGCCGGGGAGCTGTTTTTT. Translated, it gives CASSTPEAGELFF. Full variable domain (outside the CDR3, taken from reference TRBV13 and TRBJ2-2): AAGVIQSPRHLIKEKRETATLKCYPIPRHDTVYWYQQGPGQDPQFLISFYEKMQSDKGSIPDRFSAQQFSDYHSELNMSSLELGDSALYFCASSTPEAGELFFGEGSRLTVL.

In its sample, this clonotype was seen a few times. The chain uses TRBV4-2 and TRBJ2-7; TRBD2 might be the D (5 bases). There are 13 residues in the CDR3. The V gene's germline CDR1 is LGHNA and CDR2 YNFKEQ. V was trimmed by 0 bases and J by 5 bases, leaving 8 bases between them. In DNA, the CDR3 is TGTGCCAGCAGCCAAGACTCCGGGGACGAGCAGTACTTC. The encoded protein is CASSQDSGDEQYF.

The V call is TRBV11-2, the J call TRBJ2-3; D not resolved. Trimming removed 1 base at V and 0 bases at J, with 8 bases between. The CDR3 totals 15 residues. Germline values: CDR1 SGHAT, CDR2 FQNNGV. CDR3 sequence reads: CASSLVQSSTDTQYF. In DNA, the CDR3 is TGTGCCAGCAGCTTAGTCCAATCTAGCACAGATACGCAGTATTTT.

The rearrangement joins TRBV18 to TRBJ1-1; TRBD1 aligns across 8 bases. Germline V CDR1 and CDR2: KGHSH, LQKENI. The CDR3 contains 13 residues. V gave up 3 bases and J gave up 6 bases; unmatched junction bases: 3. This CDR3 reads CASSPSQGAEAFF. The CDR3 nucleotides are TGTGCCAGCTCACCTTCACAGGGGGCTGAAGCTTTCTTT.

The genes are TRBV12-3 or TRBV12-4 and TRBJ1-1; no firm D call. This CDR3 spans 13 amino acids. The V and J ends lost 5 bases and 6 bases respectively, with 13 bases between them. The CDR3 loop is CASSGGWYPEAFF. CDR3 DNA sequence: TGTGCCAGCAGTGGCGGGTGGTACCCTGAAGCTTTCTTT.

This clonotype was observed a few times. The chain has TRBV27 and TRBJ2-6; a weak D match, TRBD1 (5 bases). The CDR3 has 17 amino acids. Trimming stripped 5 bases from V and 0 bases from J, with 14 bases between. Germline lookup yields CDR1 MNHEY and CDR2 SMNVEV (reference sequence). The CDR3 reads CASSPITGSSGANVLTF. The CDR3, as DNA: TGTGCCAGCAGTCCTATTACAGGTTCCTCTGGGGCCAACGTCCTGACTTTC.

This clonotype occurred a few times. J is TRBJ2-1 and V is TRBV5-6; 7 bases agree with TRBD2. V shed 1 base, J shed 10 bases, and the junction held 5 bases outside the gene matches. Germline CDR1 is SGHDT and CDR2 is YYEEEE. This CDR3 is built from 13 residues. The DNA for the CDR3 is TGTGCCAGCAGCTTGTGGGGACTATTGGAGCAGTTCTTC. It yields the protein CASSLWGLLEQFF.

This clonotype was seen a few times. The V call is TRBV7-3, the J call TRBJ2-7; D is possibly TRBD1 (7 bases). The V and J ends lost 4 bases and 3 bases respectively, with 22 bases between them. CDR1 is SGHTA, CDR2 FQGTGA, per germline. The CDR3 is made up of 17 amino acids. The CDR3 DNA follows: TGTGCCAGCAGCTCCCGATACAGGGGAACTAGCCTCTACGAGCAGTACTTC. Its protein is CASSSRYRGTSLYEQYF. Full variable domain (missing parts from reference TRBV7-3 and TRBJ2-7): GAGVSQTPSNKVTEKGKYVELRCDPISGHTALYWYRQSLGQGPEFLIYFQGTGAADDSGLPNDRFFAVRPEGSVSTLKIQRTERGDSAVYLCASSSRYRGTSLYEQYFGPGTRLTVT.

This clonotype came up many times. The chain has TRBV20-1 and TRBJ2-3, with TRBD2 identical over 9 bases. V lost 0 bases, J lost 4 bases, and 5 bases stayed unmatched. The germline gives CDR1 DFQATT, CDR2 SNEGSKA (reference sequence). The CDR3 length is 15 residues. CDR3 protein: CSARDEGLASDTQYF. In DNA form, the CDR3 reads TGCAGTGCTAGAGATGAGGGACTAGCCTCAGATACGCAGTATTTT.

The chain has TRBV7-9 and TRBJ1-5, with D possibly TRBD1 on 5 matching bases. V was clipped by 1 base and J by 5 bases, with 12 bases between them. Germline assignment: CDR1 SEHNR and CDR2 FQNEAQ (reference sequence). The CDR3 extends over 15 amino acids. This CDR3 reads CASSLGDGRDQPQHF. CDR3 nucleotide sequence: TGTGCCAGCAGCTTAGGGGACGGGCGAGATCAGCCCCAGCATTTT.

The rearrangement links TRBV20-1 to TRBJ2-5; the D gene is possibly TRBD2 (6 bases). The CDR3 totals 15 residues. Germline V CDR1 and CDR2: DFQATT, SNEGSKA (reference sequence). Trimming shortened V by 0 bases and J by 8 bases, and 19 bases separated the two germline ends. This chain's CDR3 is CSARDYERATDTQYF. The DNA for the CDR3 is TGCAGTGCTAGAGATTATGAGCGGGCCACGGATACCCAGTACTTC.

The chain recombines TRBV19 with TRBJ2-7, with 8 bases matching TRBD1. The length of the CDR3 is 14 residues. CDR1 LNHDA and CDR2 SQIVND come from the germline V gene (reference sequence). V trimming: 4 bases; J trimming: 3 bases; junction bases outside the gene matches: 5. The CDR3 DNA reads TGTGCCAGTAGTAGGGGACAGGAATACTACGAGCAGTACTTC. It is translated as CASSRGQEYYEQYF.

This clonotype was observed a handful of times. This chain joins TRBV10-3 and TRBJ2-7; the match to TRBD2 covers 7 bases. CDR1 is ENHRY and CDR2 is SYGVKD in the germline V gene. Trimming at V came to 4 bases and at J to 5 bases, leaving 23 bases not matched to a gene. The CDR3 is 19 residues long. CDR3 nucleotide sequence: TGTGCCATCAGTGCCCGAGGGCCGACAGCTCTAGCGGATAATCACGAGCAGTACTTC. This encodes CAISARGPTALADNHEQYF.

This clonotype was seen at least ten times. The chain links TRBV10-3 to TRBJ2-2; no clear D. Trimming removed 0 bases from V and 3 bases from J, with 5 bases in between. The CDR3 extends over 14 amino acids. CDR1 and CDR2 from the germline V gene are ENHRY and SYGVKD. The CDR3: CAISESRDTGELFF. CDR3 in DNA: TGTGCCATCAGTGAGTCAAGGGACACCGGGGAGCTGTTTTTT.